This T cell receptor (beta chain) was sequenced for a study of blood T cells in healthy people across ages. Sample-barcoded 5' priming and a J-beta primer mix drove a second PCR of roughly 6 to 12 cycles. MiXCR was run by TCRdb on the 5' RACE reads, yielding one entry per CDR3 protein. The sample lists around 990,000 distinct CDR3 sequences, about 25% occurring once. This CDR3 is 15 amino acids long. The germline V gene has CDR1 SGHNT and CDR2 YYREEE (reference sequence). V was cut by 4 bases and J by 3 bases, with 16 bases left in between. The same data also went into a second study, on T cells of mothers and their children.

This chain links TRBV5-4 with TRBJ1-1; D is perhaps TRBD1 (5 bases). The source of this sequence is a girl aged 2 to 10 in good health. Material for sequencing was blood. CDR3 residues: CASSRGGSWDTEAFF. The CDR3 DNA reads TGTGCCAGCAGCCGTGGGGGAAGTTGGGACACTGAAGCTTTCTTT.